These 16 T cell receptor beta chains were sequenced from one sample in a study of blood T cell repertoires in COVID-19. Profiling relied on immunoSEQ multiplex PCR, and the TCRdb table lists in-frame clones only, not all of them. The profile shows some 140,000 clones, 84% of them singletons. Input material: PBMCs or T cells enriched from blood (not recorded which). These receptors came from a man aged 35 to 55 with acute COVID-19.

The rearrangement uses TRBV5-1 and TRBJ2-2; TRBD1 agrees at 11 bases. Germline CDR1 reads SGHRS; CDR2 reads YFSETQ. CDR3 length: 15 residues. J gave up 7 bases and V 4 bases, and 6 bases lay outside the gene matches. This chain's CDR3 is CASSPGQGAIGELFF. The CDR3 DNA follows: TGCGCCAGCAGCCCTGGACAGGGGGCCATCGGGGAGCTGTTTTTT. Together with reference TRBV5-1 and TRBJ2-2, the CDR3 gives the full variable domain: KAGVTQTPRYLIKTRGQQVTLSCSPISGHRSVSWYQQTPGQGLQFLFEYFSETQRNKGNFPGRFSGRQFSNSRSEMNVSTLELGDSALYLCASSPGQGAIGELFFGEGSRLTVL.

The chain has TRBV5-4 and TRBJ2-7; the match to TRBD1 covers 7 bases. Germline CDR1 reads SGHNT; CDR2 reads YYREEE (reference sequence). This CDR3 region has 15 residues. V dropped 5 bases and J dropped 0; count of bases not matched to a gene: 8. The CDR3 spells CASSPTGESSYEQYF. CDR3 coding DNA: TGTGCCAGCAGTCCAACAGGGGAGAGCTCCTACGAGCAGTACTTC.

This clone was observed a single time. Here the CDR3 DNA reads TGTGCCAGTAGCACGACAGGTTATGGCTACACCTTC. Its translation is CASSTTGYGYTF. The chain is built from TRBV19 and TRBJ1-2, with D perhaps matching TRBD1 (6 bases). The CDR3 extends over 12 amino acids. Germline V gives CDR1 LNHDA, CDR2 SQIVND (reference sequence). V was cut by 6 bases and J by 5 bases, with 10 bases left in between.

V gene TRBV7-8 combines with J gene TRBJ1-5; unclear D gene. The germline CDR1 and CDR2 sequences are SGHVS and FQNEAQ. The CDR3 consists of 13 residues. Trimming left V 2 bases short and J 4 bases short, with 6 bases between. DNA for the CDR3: TGTGCCAGCAGCTTAACAGAAAATCAGCCCCAGCATTTT. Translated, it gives CASSLTENQPQHF.

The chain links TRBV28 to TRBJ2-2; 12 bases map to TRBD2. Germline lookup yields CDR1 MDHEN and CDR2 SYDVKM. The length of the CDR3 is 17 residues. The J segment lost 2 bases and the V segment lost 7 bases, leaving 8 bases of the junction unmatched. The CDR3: CASTNGLAGFNTGELFF. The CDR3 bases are TGTGCCAGCACAAATGGACTAGCGGGGTTTAACACCGGGGAGCTGTTTTTT.

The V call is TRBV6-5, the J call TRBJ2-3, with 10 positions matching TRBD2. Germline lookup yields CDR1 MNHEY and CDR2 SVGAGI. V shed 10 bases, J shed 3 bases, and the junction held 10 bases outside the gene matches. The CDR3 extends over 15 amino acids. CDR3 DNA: TGTGCCATCAGGACTAGCGGATGGGGTACAGATACGCAGTATTTT. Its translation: CAIRTSGWGTDTQYF.

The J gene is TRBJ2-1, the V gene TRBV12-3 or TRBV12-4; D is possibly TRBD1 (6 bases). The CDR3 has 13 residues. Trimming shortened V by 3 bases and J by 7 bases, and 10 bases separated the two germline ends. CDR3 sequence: CASSLTGPNEQFF. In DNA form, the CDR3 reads TGTGCCAGCAGTTTGACAGGTCCGAATGAGCAGTTCTTC.

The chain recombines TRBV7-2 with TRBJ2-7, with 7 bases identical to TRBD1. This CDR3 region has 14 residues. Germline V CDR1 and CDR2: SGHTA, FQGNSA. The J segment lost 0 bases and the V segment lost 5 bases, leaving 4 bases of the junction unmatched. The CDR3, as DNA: TGTGCCAGCAGCGGACAGGCTTTCTCCTACGAGCAGTACTTC. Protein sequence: CASSGQAFSYEQYF.

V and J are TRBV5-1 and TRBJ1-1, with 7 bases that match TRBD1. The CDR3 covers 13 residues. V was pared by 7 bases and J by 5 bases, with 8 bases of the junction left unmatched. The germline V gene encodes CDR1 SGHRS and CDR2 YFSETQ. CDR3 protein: CASAPTGNTEAFF. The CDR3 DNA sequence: TGCGCCAGCGCACCGACAGGGAATACTGAAGCTTTCTTT. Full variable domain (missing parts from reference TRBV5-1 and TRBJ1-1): KAGVTQTPRYLIKTRGQQVTLSCSPISGHRSVSWYQQTPGQGLQFLFEYFSETQRNKGNFPGRFSGRQFSNSRSEMNVSTLELGDSALYLCASAPTGNTEAFFGQGTRLTVV.

CDR3 sequence reads: CASSHQTGAIGNTIYF. For the CDR3, the DNA is TGTGCCAGCAGCCATCAGACAGGGGCCATTGGAAACACCATATATTTT. The chain employs TRBV11-2 and TRBJ1-3; 8 bases are a match to TRBD1. The germline V gene encodes CDR1 SGHAT and CDR2 FQNNGV. This CDR3 comprises 16 residues. V shed 5 bases, J shed 3 bases, and the junction held 9 bases outside the gene matches.

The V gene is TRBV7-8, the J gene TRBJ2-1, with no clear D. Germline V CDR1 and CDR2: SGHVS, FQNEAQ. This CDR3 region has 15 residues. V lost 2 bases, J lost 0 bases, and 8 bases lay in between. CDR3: CASSLRQSSYNEQFF. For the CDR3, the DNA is TGTGCCAGCAGCTTAAGACAAAGCTCCTACAATGAGCAGTTCTTC.

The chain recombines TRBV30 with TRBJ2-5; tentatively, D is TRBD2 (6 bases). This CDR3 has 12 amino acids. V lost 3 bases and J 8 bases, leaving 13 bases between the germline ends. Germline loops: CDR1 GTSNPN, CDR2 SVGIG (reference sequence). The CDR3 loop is CAWSAEGGTQYF. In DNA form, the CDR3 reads TGTGCCTGGAGCGCGGAGGGCGGCACCCAGTACTTC.

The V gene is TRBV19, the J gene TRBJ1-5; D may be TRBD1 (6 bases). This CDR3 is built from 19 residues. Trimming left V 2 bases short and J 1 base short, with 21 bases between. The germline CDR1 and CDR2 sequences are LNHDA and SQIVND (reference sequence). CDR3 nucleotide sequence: TGTGCCAGTAGTATAAAGGGGACACCCTTTCGAGCGAGCAATCAGCCCCAGCATTTT. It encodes CASSIKGTPFRASNQPQHF.

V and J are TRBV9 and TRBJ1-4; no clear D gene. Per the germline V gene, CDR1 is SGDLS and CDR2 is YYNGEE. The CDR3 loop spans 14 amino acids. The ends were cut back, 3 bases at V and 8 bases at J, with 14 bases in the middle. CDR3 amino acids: CASSGMDRGEKLFF. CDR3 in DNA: TGTGCCAGCAGCGGTATGGACCGAGGGGAAAAACTGTTTTTT.

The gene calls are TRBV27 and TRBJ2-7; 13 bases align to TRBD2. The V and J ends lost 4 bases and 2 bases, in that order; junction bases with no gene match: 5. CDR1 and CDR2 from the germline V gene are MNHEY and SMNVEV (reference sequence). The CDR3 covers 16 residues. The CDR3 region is CASSSRTSGGTYEQYF. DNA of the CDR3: TGTGCCAGCAGTTCCCGGACTAGCGGGGGAACCTACGAGCAGTACTTC.

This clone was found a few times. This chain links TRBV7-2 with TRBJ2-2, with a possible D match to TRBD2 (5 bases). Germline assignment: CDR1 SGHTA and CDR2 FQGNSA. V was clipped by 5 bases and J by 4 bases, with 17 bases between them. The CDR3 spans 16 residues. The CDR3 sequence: CASSPHSGIVTGELFF. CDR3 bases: TGTGCCAGCAGCCCACACTCCGGGATTGTCACCGGGGAGCTGTTTTTT. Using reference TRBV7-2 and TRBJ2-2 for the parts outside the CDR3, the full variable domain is GAGVSQSPSNKVTEKGKDVELRCDPISGHTALYWYRQSLGQGLEFLIYFQGNSAPDKSGLPSDRFSAERTGGSVSTLTIQRTQQEDSAVYLCASSPHSGIVTGELFFGEGSRLTVL.